The 3 T cell receptor beta chains below all came from one sample that was sequenced in a study of cytotoxic CD8 clonotypes in ibrutinib-treated CLL (dated by TCRdb to the early 2020s). Taken with the paper, the label for time point translates to: 12 months on ibrutinib. To prepare the library, the immunoSEQ multiplex PCR assay was applied. TCRdb holds this immuneACCESS table with in-frame rearrangements only. Some clones are missing; in checked studies, unresolved V genes explain under half, and the rest has no known cause. For this sample the table gives 130,000 to 150,000 clones, of which 75% to 85% were detected only once. The top ten hold 10% to 15% of the sample. The source material was PBMCs, sampled after 12 months of ibrutinib treatment. These receptors were collected from a human donor with chronic lymphocytic leukemia.

The chain uses TRBV5-5 and TRBJ2-7, with D possibly TRBD1 on 5 matching bases. CDR1 is SGHKS and CDR2 is YYEKEE in the germline V gene (reference sequence). The CDR3 has 12 residues. V was shortened by 3 bases and J by 4 bases, with 8 bases between the two germline ends. The CDR3, as DNA: TGTGCCAGCAGCTCCAGGGAATACGAGCAGTACTTC. Residues: CASSSREYEQYF.

The CDR3 protein is CAISEQPGQGGGYGYTF. DNA for the CDR3: TGTGCCATCAGTGAACAACCGGGACAGGGTGGCGGCTATGGCTACACCTTC. The chain carries TRBV10-3 and TRBJ1-2; the match to TRBD1 covers 9 bases. The germline gives CDR1 ENHRY, CDR2 SYGVKD. The CDR3 totals 17 residues. J lost 4 bases, V lost 3 bases, and 12 bases had no gene match.

This clone was observed a handful of times. V is TRBV11-1 and J is TRBJ2-1, with 8 nucleotides matching TRBD2. The CDR3 totals 16 residues. The trim removed 0 bases at V and 9 bases at J, leaving 10 bases unmatched. The V gene's germline CDR1 is SGHAT and CDR2 FQDESV (reference sequence). CDR3 DNA: TGTGCCAGCAGCTTAGCGTCGGGGACTAGGAGAAGTGAGCAGTTCTTC. Protein product: CASSLASGTRRSEQFF.